These 5 T cell receptor beta chains were all obtained from the same sample, sequenced in a study of cytomegalovirus exposure and HLA in healthy donors. This PCR relied on a set of 60 Vbeta primers and 13 Jbeta primers. Some clones are missing from TCRdb's copy, which holds only in-frame ones; the method was immunoSEQ multiplex PCR. This table has 65,000 to 70,000 clones, 80% to 90% appearing once. The sample was PBMCs. These TCRs come from a woman aged 25 to 39 in good health and CMV-seropositive.

This sequence joins TRBV19 and TRBJ1-5, with 8 bases that match TRBD1. CDR1 and CDR2 (germline): LNHDA, SQIVND (reference sequence). The ends lost 11 bases at V and 4 bases at J; junction bases unmatched: 4. The CDR3 has 12 residues. The CDR3 loop reads CAGRQGNQPQHF. The CDR3 DNA reads TGTGCCGGAAGACAGGGGAATCAGCCCCAGCATTTT.

The chain joins TRBV29-1 to TRBJ2-1; 8 bases agree with TRBD2. V was pared by 1 base and J by 12 bases, with 5 bases of the junction left unmatched. The CDR3 loop spans 12 amino acids. In germline, CDR1 is SQVTM, CDR2 ANQGSEA. The CDR3 reads CSVEVAGGLQFF. In nucleotides, the CDR3 is TGCAGCGTTGAAGTGGCGGGAGGCTTGCAGTTCTTC.

This rearrangement joins TRBV14 to TRBJ2-3; 7 bases agree with TRBD2. The CDR3 extends over 13 amino acids. Germline V gene sequence: CDR1 SGHDN, CDR2 FVKESK. Trimming removed 8 bases from V and 5 bases from J; junction bases left unmatched: 7. The CDR3 DNA reads as TGTGCCAGCGGGGGGACTAAAAGAGATACGCAGTATTTT. Translated, it gives CASGGTKRDTQYF.

The chain couples TRBV4-1 to TRBJ1-2; no clear D gene. The CDR3 length is 16 residues. V lost 0 bases, J lost 4 bases, and 15 bases lay in between. Germline V gene lookup returns CDR1 MGHRA and CDR2 YSYEKL. The DNA for the CDR3 is TGCGCCAGCAGCCAAGAAAAGGGCAGAGGGCCCTATGGCTACACCTTC. This gives the protein CASSQEKGRGPYGYTF.

The genes are TRBV9 and TRBJ2-5, with D perhaps matching TRBD2 (6 bases). The J call may be faulty, since TRBJ2-7 better matches the DNA end. This CDR3 has 15 amino acids. CDR1 is SGDLS and CDR2 is YYNGEE in the germline V gene. CDR3 residues: CASSVRDSKTYEQYF. CDR3 nucleotides: TGTGCCAGCAGCGTGCGGGACTCAAAAACCTACGAGCAGTACTTC.